This TCR beta chain was obtained from a study of tumor and adjacent non-tumor tissue in lung cancer. Three rounds of nested PCR, following a modified ARM-PCR protocol, produced the TCRbeta library. One entry per CDR3 protein results from TCRdb running MiXCR on the multiplex PCR reads. Of about 110,000 distinct CDR3 sequences in the sample, about 80% were seen once. This sample's RNA came from whole unsorted tissue. Findings of the study overall: TCR diversity was significantly greater in tumor than normal lung tissue.

Germline V lookup: CDR1 LGHDT, CDR2 YNNKEL (reference sequence). This CDR3 has 13 amino acids. Worth noting for this clonotype: The antigen is not known. Compared with germline, one end of the junction differs, possibly owing to a read error.

The J gene is TRBJ2-3, the V gene TRBV3-1, with unresolved D. The TCR originated in a man in his 70s with non-small cell lung cancer. The source material was lung tumor tissue. The CDR3 protein is CVSSQPRSDTQYF. CDR3 DNA sequence: TGTGTCAGCAGCCAACCGCGGTCGGATACGCAGTATTTT.